What follows are 19 T cell receptor beta chains derived from one specimen sequenced in a study of cytomegalovirus exposure and HLA in healthy donors. The PCR ran on 60 Vbeta and 13 Jbeta primers. The protocol was immunoSEQ multiplex PCR, while the TCRdb copy is restricted to in-frame clones and leaves out a portion. Of 150,000 to 200,000 clones listed, about 84% are singletons. Sequencing used PBMCs. These receptors originate from a woman aged 25 to 39 in good health and CMV-seropositive.

The chain couples TRBV5-1 to TRBJ1-5; D is possibly TRBD1 (5 bases). Germline CDR1 reads SGHRS; CDR2 reads YFSETQ. The CDR3 covers 18 residues. Trimming left V 1 base short and J 0 bases short, with 17 bases between. The CDR3 reads CASSLPLAGCYSNQPQHF. CDR3 coding DNA: TGCGCCAGCAGCTTGCCTTTGGCAGGGTGTTATAGCAATCAGCCCCAGCATTTT.

The DNA of the CDR3 is TGCGCCAGCAGCCAAAATCTGAGGACAGGGGACTATGGCTACACCTTC. Protein sequence: CASSQNLRTGDYGYTF. The chain is built from TRBV4-1 and TRBJ1-2; 9 bases align to TRBD1. V trimming: 2 bases; J trimming: 3 bases; junction bases outside the gene matches: 7. Germline V gene data show CDR1 as MGHRA and CDR2 as YSYEKL. The CDR3 has 16 residues.

The chain is built from TRBV9 and TRBJ2-3; D ambiguous. CDR1 is SGDLS and CDR2 is YYNGEE in the germline V gene. The V gene lost 2 bases and the J gene lost 1 base, with 8 bases spanning the gap. This CDR3 comprises 14 residues. DNA for the CDR3: TGTGCCAGCAGCGTGGGCTTTGGCACAGATACGCAGTATTTT. The encoded protein is CASSVGFGTDTQYF.

The chain joins TRBV7-9 to TRBJ2-5; D gene ambiguous. Germline V CDR1 and CDR2: SEHNR, FQNEAQ (reference sequence). V was trimmed by 2 bases and J by 5 bases, leaving 6 bases between them. The CDR3 extends over 12 amino acids. The CDR3 bases are TGTGCCAGCAGCTTATTTTATGAGACCCAGTACTTC. Protein sequence: CASSLFYETQYF. The full variable domain, completed using reference TRBV7-9 and TRBJ2-5, is DTGVSQNPRHKITKRGQNVTFRCDPISEHNRLYWYRQTLGQGPEFLTYFQNEAQLEKSRLLSDRFSAERPKGSFSTLEIQRTEQGDSAMYLCASSLFYETQYFGPGTRLLVL.

In its sample, this clone was seen once. The chain is built from TRBV5-1 and TRBJ2-2; a possible D gene is TRBD1 (6 bases). Trimming removed 2 bases from V and 4 bases from J, with 18 bases in between. Germline values: CDR1 SGHRS, CDR2 YFSETQ. The CDR3 has 17 residues. The CDR3 nucleotides are TGCGCCAGCAGCTTTGGCCCGGTGGGACACGGCACCGGGGAGCTGTTTTTT. It yields the protein CASSFGPVGHGTGELFF.

This clone was seen just once. V usage is TRBV18 and J usage is TRBJ1-1; perhaps TRBD1 as D (6 bases). The CDR3 sequence is 15 residues long. The V and J ends lost 4 bases and 1 base respectively, with 13 bases between them. CDR1 and CDR2 from the germline V gene are KGHSH and LQKENI. This CDR3 is CASSLTGNWNTEAFF. The CDR3 DNA is TGTGCCAGCTCACTCACAGGGAACTGGAACACTGAAGCTTTCTTT.

This chain joins TRBV10-1 and TRBJ1-2, with D possibly matching TRBD1 (5 bases). The CDR3 extends over 13 amino acids. The ends were cut back, 6 bases at V and 4 bases at J, with 12 bases in the middle. Per the germline V gene, CDR1 is WNHNN and CDR2 is SYGVQD (reference sequence). As DNA, the CDR3 is TGCGCCAGCAGCTTTGACAGACCCTATGGCTACACCTTC. Translated, it gives CASSFDRPYGYTF.

The chain uses TRBV6-6 and TRBJ2-7, with TRBD2 matching 11 bases. CDR3 length equals 16 residues. V lost 5 bases to trimming and J lost 5 bases; unmatched junction nucleotides: 11. The V gene's germline CDR1 is MNHNY and CDR2 SVGAGI (reference sequence). CDR3 loop: CASSTNPSGGRNEQYF. CDR3 nucleotides: TGTGCCAGCAGTACTAACCCTAGCGGGGGGAGGAACGAGCAGTACTTC.

In its sample, this clone was seen a few times. The chain combines TRBV28 with TRBJ2-2; 14 nucleotides agree with TRBD2. Germline V gives CDR1 MDHEN, CDR2 SYDVKM. The junction had 9 bases not matched to a gene; V was cut back by 6 bases and J by 6 bases. The CDR3 is 17 amino acids. As DNA, the CDR3 is TGTGCCAGCAGCAAACCCGGGACTAGCGGGAGTCCCGGGGAGCTGTTTTTT. Protein: CASSKPGTSGSPGELFF. The full variable domain, rest sourced from reference TRBV28 and TRBJ2-2, is DVKVTQSSRYLVKRTGEKVFLECVQDMDHENMFWYRQDPGLGLRLIYFSYDVKMKEKGDIPEGYSVSREKKERFSLILESASTNQTSMYLCASSKPGTSGSPGELFFGEGSRLTVL.

The V gene is TRBV19, the J gene TRBJ2-5, with 8 positions matching TRBD2. CDR1 and CDR2 from the germline V gene are LNHDA and SQIVND (reference sequence). The length of the CDR3 is 18 residues. The V and J ends lost 1 base and 7 bases, in that order; junction bases with no gene match: 17. The CDR3 here is CASSIGGYSGVGRGTQYF. CDR3 DNA sequence: TGTGCCAGTAGTATAGGGGGATATAGCGGGGTGGGGCGGGGGACCCAGTACTTC. The complete variable domain, with remaining parts taken from reference TRBV19 and TRBJ2-5, reads DGGITQSPKYLFRKEGQNVTLSCEQNLNHDAMYWYRQDPGQGLRLIYYSQIVNDFQKGDIAEGYSVSREKKESFPLTVTSAQKNPTAFYLCASSIGGYSGVGRGTQYFGPGTRLLVL.

V and J are TRBV10-2 and TRBJ1-5, with 9 positions matching TRBD1. Germline CDR1 is WSHSY and CDR2 is SAAADI. J gave up 0 bases and V 5 bases, and 2 bases lay outside the gene matches. This CDR3 region has 15 residues. CDR3 in DNA: TGCGCCAGCAGTAGGACAGGGGATAGCAATCAGCCCCAGCATTTT. Its protein product is CASSRTGDSNQPQHF.

The chain employs TRBV10-1 and TRBJ2-1, with 9 bases lining up with TRBD1. The CDR3 loop spans 14 amino acids. Germline trimming cut 5 bases from V and 9 bases from J; bases unmatched to any gene: 8. Germline V lookup: CDR1 WNHNN, CDR2 SYGVQD (reference sequence). The CDR3 is CASSRTGQGGEQFF. In nucleotides, the CDR3 is TGCGCCAGCAGTCGAACGGGACAGGGTGGTGAGCAGTTCTTC.

The CDR3: CASSGDRVNTGELFF. CDR3 coding DNA: TGTGCCAGCAGCGGGGACAGGGTGAACACCGGGGAGCTGTTTTTT. The chain uses TRBV9 and TRBJ2-2; 9 bases align to TRBD1. J gave up 1 base and V 3 bases, and 1 base lay outside the gene matches. CDR3 size: 15 residues. Germline V gene lookup returns CDR1 SGDLS and CDR2 YYNGEE.

J is TRBJ1-1 and V is TRBV10-1; no clear D. The ends were cut back, 6 bases at V and 1 base at J, with 12 bases in the middle. Germline loops: CDR1 WNHNN, CDR2 SYGVQD (reference sequence). The CDR3 contains 14 residues. The CDR3 sequence: CASRAKRQNTEAFF. CDR3 DNA sequence: TGCGCCAGCAGGGCAAAGAGGCAGAACACTGAAGCTTTCTTT.

Only one count was recorded for this clone. The chain employs TRBV6-5 and TRBJ1-2, with 11 bases identical to TRBD1. The CDR3 has 16 residues. V dropped 0 bases and J dropped 4; count of bases not matched to a gene: 4. Looked up from germline, CDR1 is MNHEY and CDR2 is SVGAGI. Here the CDR3 DNA reads TGTGCCAGCAGTTACTCCTGGACAGGGGGCCTCTATGGCTACACCTTC. Translating gives CASSYSWTGGLYGYTF.

The chain links TRBV6-5 to TRBJ2-7; D call uncertain. Per the germline V gene, CDR1 is MNHEY and CDR2 is SVGAGI. V lost 2 bases, J lost 2 bases, and 10 bases lay in between. The CDR3 is 14 amino acids. The DNA for the CDR3 is TGTGCCAGCAGTTACACTATCGAGGCCTACGAGCAGTACTTC. It codes for CASSYTIEAYEQYF.

The chain links TRBV4-2 to TRBJ2-2; D gene ambiguous. This CDR3 spans 15 amino acids. CDR1 and CDR2 (germline): LGHNA, YNFKEQ. With 1 base removed from V and 6 bases from J, the gap between germline ends came to 12 bases. The CDR3 DNA sequence: TGTGCCAGCAGCCAAGTTGGTAGCCCGGCCGGGGAGCTGTTTTTT. Translation: CASSQVGSPAGELFF.

V and J are TRBV9 and TRBJ2-3; a weak D match, TRBD2 (7 bases). The V gene's germline CDR1 is SGDLS and CDR2 YYNGEE. Trimming took 4 bases from V and 2 from J, leaving 17 bases between them. This CDR3 contains 16 residues. The CDR3 loop reads CASSQGGGYDTDTQYF. As DNA, the CDR3 is TGTGCCAGCAGCCAAGGGGGGGGATACGACACAGATACGCAGTATTTT.

The chain joins TRBV5-1 to TRBJ2-7; 8 bases fit TRBD2. Germline lookup yields CDR1 SGHRS and CDR2 YFSETQ. V shed 4 bases, J shed 3 bases, and the junction held 9 bases outside the gene matches. The CDR3 length is 15 residues. DNA of the CDR3: TGCGCCAGCAGCCAGTCGGGGGGGGCGGACTACGAGCAGTACTTC. Translated: CASSQSGGADYEQYF.